This paragraph reports one T cell receptor (beta chain). In its sample, this clone was seen once. The specificity of this receptor is unknown. Nothing much larger sits one base from this clone, and base qualities are not available. The CDR3 has 14 amino acids, counting the end cysteine and phenylalanine. Here the CDR3 DNA is all that survives: 42 bases in frame from base 1. At the junction V is shortened by 1 base and J by 2 bases, with 9 bases in between. The germline V gene sets CDR1 to SGHNT and CDR2 to YENEEA. Libraries came from the immunoSEQ multiplex PCR assay. TCRdb took this table from immuneACCESS and kept in-frame rearrangements with V and J called. Such tables lack part of the clones; where checked against another copy, unresolved V genes explain under half of the gap, and the rest is unexplained. The sample table contains 65,000 to 75,000 clones; only one count was recorded for almost 95% of them. 2.5% to 3.5% of the sample is in the top ten clones.

This entry belongs to a study of T cell changes during pregnancy in multiple sclerosis (dated by TCRdb to the late 2010s). About the study as a whole: In women with multiple sclerosis, the researchers looked at how the T cell repertoire shifted as pregnancy progressed.

The sequence is built from TRBV11-3 and TRBJ2-7; TRBD2 is a possible D gene, resting on 6 matching bases. The sample was CD8+ T cells from peripheral blood mononuclear cells, taken in the third trimester of pregnancy. This clonotype originated in a female donor in good health, enrolled as a control in a pregnancy study. The CDR3 protein is CASSLARGTYEQYF. The DNA is TGTGCCAGCAGCTTAGCCCGGGGGACCTACGAGCAGTACTTC.